The clone carrying this T cell receptor (beta chain) was seen a handful of times. Time point denoted: patch test 1, 2 weeks after DPC sensitization. Stated treatment: therapeutic diphenylcyclopropenone sensitization with weekly scalp DPC. The germline V gene has CDR1 MGHDK and CDR2 SYGVNS. There are 16 residues in the CDR3. After removal of 3 bases from V and 6 bases from J, the junction contained 11 bases not matched to a gene. The sample belongs to a study of human T cells and chemical hapten exposure. Unique molecular identifiers were linked by the library to individual cDNA molecules. TCRdb re-derived calls from the RACE reads in MiXCR, one entry per CDR3 protein. Of approximately 90,000 distinct CDR3 sequences listed, over 9.5% were seen once; the top ten hold less than 2.5%.

The rearrangement joins TRBV25-1 to TRBJ1-5; TRBD1 agrees at 7 bases. This TCR came from a man aged 40-50 years with alopecia areata. Some clones in this sample may be carry-over from other donors' samples. This specimen was whole blood, taken in connection with sensitization to the hapten diphenylcyclopropenone (DPC). The CDR3 loop reads CASSDSNRGGVQPQHF. CDR3 DNA: TGTGCCAGCAGTGATTCGAACAGGGGAGGGGTTCAGCCCCAGCATTTT. The full variable domain, rest sourced from reference TRBV25-1 and TRBJ1-5, is EADIYQTPRYLVIGTGKKITLECSQTMGHDKMYWYQQDPGMELHLIHYSYGVNSTEKGDLSSESTVSRIRTEHFPLTLESARPSHTSQYLCASSDSNRGGVQPQHFGDGTRLSIL.